One T cell receptor (beta chain) is described in this entry. The antigen remains undetermined. This CDR3 comprises 13 residues. V dropped 0 bases and J dropped 4 bases, with 9 bases sitting between them. Germline V CDR1 and CDR2: DFQATT, SNEGSKA (reference sequence). This specimen belongs to a study of T-cell reconstitution after alpha-beta-depleted transplantation in children. Study-level findings and limits: Alpha-beta T cells about two months after transplant reportedly derived from several hundred expanded graft clones. T-cell counts and diversity at one year following transplant were attributed mainly to newly produced T cells. Surviving recipient T cells and intrathymic progenitors accounted for some patients' high TCRbeta diversity at day 60.

Library preparation (for TCRbeta) was performed with unique molecular identifiers. TCRdb redid the calling of the PCR reads with MiXCR, one entry per CDR3 protein. The top ten hold roughly 15% of the sample, which has 450,000 to 550,000 distinct CDR3 sequences, roughly 10% seen once. The sequence was obtained from a female patient under 10 years old who had a stem cell transplant for aplastic anemia, so the T cells may come from the graft donor. J is TRBJ1-2 and V is TRBV20-1; the D gene is possibly TRBD1 (5 bases). This material consisted of PBMCs, mostly from graft donor cells, taken 180 days after TCRalphabeta/CD19-depleted stem cell transplant. In nucleotides, the CDR3 is TGCAGTGCTAGAGACGGGGGGGGCTATGGCTACACCTTC. Amino acid sequence: CSARDGGGYGYTF.